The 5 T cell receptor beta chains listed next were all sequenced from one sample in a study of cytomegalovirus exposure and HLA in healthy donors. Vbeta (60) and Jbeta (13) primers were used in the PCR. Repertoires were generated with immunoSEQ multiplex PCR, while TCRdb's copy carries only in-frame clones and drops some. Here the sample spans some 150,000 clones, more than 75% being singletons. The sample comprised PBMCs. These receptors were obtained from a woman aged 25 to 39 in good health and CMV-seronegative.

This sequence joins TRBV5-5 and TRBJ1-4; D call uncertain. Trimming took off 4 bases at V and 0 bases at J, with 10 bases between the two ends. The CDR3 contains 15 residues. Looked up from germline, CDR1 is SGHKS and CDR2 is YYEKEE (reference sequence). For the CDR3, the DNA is TGTGCCAGCAGCCCCTATGCGGCAACTAATGAAAAACTGTTTTTT. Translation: CASSPYAATNEKLFF.

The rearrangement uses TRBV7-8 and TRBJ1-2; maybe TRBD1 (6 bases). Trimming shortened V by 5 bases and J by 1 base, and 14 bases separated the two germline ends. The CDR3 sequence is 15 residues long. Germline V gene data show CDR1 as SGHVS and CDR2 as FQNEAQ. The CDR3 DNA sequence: TGTGCCAGCAGCCGCCGGACAGATCGTAACTATGGCTACACCTTC. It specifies CASSRRTDRNYGYTF.

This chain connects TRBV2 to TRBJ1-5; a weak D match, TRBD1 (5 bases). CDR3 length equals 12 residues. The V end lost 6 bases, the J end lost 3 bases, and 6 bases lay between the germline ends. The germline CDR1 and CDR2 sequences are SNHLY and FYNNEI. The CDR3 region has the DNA TGTGCCAGCAGCAGGGACAATCAGCCCCAGCATTTT. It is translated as CASSRDNQPQHF.

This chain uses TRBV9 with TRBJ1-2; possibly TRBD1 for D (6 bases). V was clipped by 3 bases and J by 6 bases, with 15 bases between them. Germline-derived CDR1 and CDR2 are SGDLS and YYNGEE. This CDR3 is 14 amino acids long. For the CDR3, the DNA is TGTGCCAGCAGCGGATATTGGACAGCCGATGGCTACACCTTC. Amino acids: CASSGYWTADGYTF.

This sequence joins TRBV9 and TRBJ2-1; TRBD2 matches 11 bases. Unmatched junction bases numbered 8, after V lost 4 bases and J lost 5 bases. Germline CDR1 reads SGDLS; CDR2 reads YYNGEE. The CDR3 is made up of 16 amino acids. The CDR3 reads CASSTLAGGTHNEQFF. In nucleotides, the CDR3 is TGTGCCAGCAGCACCCTAGCGGGAGGCACCCACAATGAGCAGTTCTTC.